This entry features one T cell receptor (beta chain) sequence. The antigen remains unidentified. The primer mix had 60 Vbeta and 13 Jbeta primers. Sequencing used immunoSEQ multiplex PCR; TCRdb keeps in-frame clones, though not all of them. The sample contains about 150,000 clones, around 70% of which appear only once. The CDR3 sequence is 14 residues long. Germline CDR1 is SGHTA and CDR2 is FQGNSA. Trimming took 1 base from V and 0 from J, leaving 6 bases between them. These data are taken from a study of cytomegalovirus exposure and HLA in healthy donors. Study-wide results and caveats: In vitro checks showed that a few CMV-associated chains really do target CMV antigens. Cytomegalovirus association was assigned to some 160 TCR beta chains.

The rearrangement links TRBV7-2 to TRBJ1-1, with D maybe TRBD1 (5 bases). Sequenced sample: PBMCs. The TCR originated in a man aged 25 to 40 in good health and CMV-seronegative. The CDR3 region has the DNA TGTGCCAGCAGCTTAGGACAGCTGAACACTGAAGCTTTCTTT. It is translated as CASSLGQLNTEAFF. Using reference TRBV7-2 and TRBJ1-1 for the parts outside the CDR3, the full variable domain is GAGVSQSPSNKVTEKGKDVELRCDPISGHTALYWYRQSLGQGLEFLIYFQGNSAPDKSGLPSDRFSAERTGGSVSTLTIQRTQQEDSAVYLCASSLGQLNTEAFFGQGTRLTVV.